One and the same sample provided the 2 T cell receptor beta chains below, sequenced in a study of blood T cell repertoires in COVID-19. Only in-frame clones appear in the TCRdb table, and some are missing; sequencing was by immunoSEQ multiplex PCR. The data contain about 330,000 clones, 92% of them seen just once; the ten biggest clones take up less than 20%. The sample was PBMCs or T cells enriched from blood (not recorded which). The receptors come from a woman aged 25 to 45 who had recovered from COVID-19.

In its sample, this clone was seen a few times. The chain is built from TRBV6-6 and TRBJ2-1; 10 nucleotides agree with TRBD2. CDR3 size: 15 residues. With 7 bases clipped from V and 6 bases from J, the junction kept 9 bases outside the gene matches. Germline CDR1 MNHNY, CDR2 SVGAGI (reference sequence). CDR3 sequence: CASIAGGRSLNEQFF. The CDR3 DNA reads as TGTGCCAGCATAGCGGGGGGACGCTCCCTCAATGAGCAGTTCTTC.

The chain links TRBV7-9 to TRBJ1-3; TRBD1 agrees at 8 bases. The CDR3 extends over 15 amino acids. After removal of 1 base from V and 3 bases from J, the junction contained 2 bases not matched to a gene. CDR1 and CDR2 from the germline V gene are SEHNR and FQNEAQ (reference sequence). The CDR3 protein is CASSLVGTGGNTIYF. CDR3 bases: TGTGCCAGCAGCTTAGTCGGGACAGGTGGAAACACCATATATTTT.